This T cell receptor (beta chain) was obtained from a study of blood T cell repertoires in COVID-19. Study-wide background: Collection of acute and convalescent COVID-19 samples took place in the United States, Italy and Spain. T cells, B-cell-depleted T cells, or PBMCs provided the cDNA or gDNA that served as material.

This CDR3 comprises 16 residues. The germline V gene encodes CDR1 ENHRY and CDR2 SYGVKD. V lost 2 bases, J lost 1 base, and 11 bases lay in between. Per the original data handling: The authors estimated nucleated cell counts from reference gene primer amplification. Libraries were prepared by immunoSEQ multiplex PCR; TCRdb keeps only in-frame clonotypes and omits some of them. The V and J calls and the clone size are those of that table, but D and trimming were determined from the DNA. The sample consists of 150,000 to 170,000 clones, about four fifths of them appearing once. Material: peripheral blood. The rearrangement uses TRBV10-3 and TRBJ1-4, with D perhaps TRBD1 (5 bases). This receptor was taken from a woman aged 60-70 years with acute or convalescent COVID-19. CDR3 in DNA: TGTGCCATCAGTGAGAAATTCGGGGGAACTAATGAAAAACTGTTTTTT. It specifies CAISEKFGGTNEKLFF.